This T cell receptor beta chain was found in a study of vaccination effects on CD4 cells after COVID-19. Peptide-pool stimulation followed by sequencing identified expanded antigen-specific CD4+ clonotypes in the ViraFEST assay. Subsequent to a culture period of about nine days, CD4+ T cells were isolated. Every participant took two doses of the BNT162b2 or mRNA-1273 vaccine. Cultures used around 1.8 million PBMC per well, approximately 10 IU/ml IL-2 and 10 ug/ml peptides. Researchers swapped half the medium for IL-2 medium on both days 3 and 7. The protocol was immunoSEQ multiplex PCR, while the TCRdb copy is restricted to in-frame clones and leaves out a portion. The profile shows tens of thousands of clones, around 85% of them singletons. V was trimmed by 2 bases and J by 0 bases, leaving 5 bases between them. Per germline, CDR1 SGHNT and CDR2 YYREEE (reference sequence). The CDR3 sequence is 13 residues long.

Points on this clone: The antigen is unknown.

The sequence was collected from a human donor who received a COVID-19 vaccine. Some clones in this sample may be carry-over from other donors' samples. Sequenced here: CD4+ T cells from PBMCs cultured with SARS-CoV-2 spike peptides, sampled after COVID-19 vaccination. V is TRBV5-4 and J is TRBJ1-1; D gene uncertain. The CDR3 sequence: CASSFSVNTEAFF. CDR3 bases: TGTGCCAGCAGCTTTTCAGTGAACACTGAAGCTTTCTTT.